Listed here is a single T cell receptor beta chain. The entry originates in a study of regulatory T cells in long-lasting Graves disease. Noted time point: persistent/refractory GD, antithyroid drugs over 5 years with positive TRAb. PBMC RNA was the source of the TCR library. Combining iRepertoire HTBI primers with Arm-PCR of CDR3 regions, the authors built TCR beta libraries. Per the authors' pipeline: Identified segments across samples numbered some 62 TRBV and approximately 13 TRBJ. TCRdb recomputed calls from the multiplex PCR reads with MiXCR, one row per CDR3 protein. It is TCRdb's table, rather than the study itself, that gives the V and J calls and clone size. This table has 400,000 or so distinct CDR3 sequences, about a quarter appearing once. Sequenced here: peripheral blood mononuclear cells (PBMCs), sampled when the disease was refractory, from a patient treated with antithyroid drugs. The source of this sequence is a female donor with Graves disease.

CDR3 in amino acids: CASSLVPEDGYGYTF. DNA of the CDR3: TGTGCCAGCAGCTTAGTACCCGAAGATGGCTATGGCTACACCTTC. The rearrangement links TRBV11-2 to TRBJ1-2; the D is unclear. Trimming removed 1 base at V and 4 bases at J, with 13 bases between. This CDR3 comprises 15 residues. Germline V gives CDR1 SGHAT, CDR2 FQNNGV. Supplemented by reference TRBV11-2 and TRBJ1-2, the full variable domain reads EAGVAQSPRYKIIEKRQSVAFWCNPISGHATLYWYQQILGQGPKLLIQFQNNGVVDDSQLPKDRFSAERLKGVDSTLKIQPAKLEDSAVYLCASSLVPEDGYGYTFGSGTRLTVV.